Listed here is a single T cell receptor beta chain. Its antigen is undetermined. The sample originates from a study of graft-versus-host responses after intestinal transplantation. Overall study context: Each recipient received a multivisceral, liver-intestinal, or isolated intestinal graft. Anti-thymocyte globulin was used for induction in all recipients, who then took tacrolimus and steroids for roughly three years.

Overall study results and limits: Recipient marrow contained GvH clones, some of which appeared first in ileum or blood.

This table comes from immunoSEQ multiplex PCR, and its TCRdb copy is limited to in-frame clones, with some not included. The sample consists of around 97,000 clones, roughly 93% of them appearing once. Trimming stripped 1 base from V and 0 bases from J, with 1 base between. The CDR3 has 14 residues. The germline V gene encodes CDR1 LNHNV and CDR2 YYDKDF (reference sequence). The genes are TRBV15 and TRBJ2-6; no clear D. This TCR came from a human donor who received an intestinal transplant. The sample here was unstimulated CD8+ T cells sorted from spleen or lymph node cells, taken before intestinal transplant. CDR3: CATSRGSGANVLTF. The CDR3 DNA is TGTGCCACCAGCAGAGGCTCTGGGGCCAACGTCCTGACTTTC.